The 28 T cell receptor beta chains below all came from one sample that was sequenced in a study of blood T cell repertoires in COVID-19. Sequencing used immunoSEQ multiplex PCR; TCRdb keeps in-frame clones, though not all of them. The sample records about 220,000 clones, roughly 82% being singletons. Sample: peripheral blood. These receptors were collected from a woman between 65 and 79 years old with acute or convalescent COVID-19.

The V and J genes are TRBV15 and TRBJ1-2; 8 nucleotides align to TRBD1. The J segment lost 5 bases and the V segment lost 0 bases, leaving 5 bases of the junction unmatched. This CDR3 comprises 15 residues. The germline gives CDR1 LNHNV, CDR2 YYDKDF (reference sequence). CDR3 sequence (DNA): TGTGCCACCAGCAGAGATTCGGACAGGGTTTATGGCTACACCTTC. The encoded protein is CATSRDSDRVYGYTF.

This clone has a handful of counts. This same CDR3 is encoded by further DNA sequences in the sample. The chain has TRBV24-1 and TRBJ2-7; 8 bases fit TRBD1. In germline, CDR1 is KGHDR, CDR2 SFDVKD. Germline trimming cut 9 bases from V and 2 bases from J; bases unmatched to any gene: 2. The CDR3 length is 12 residues. CDR3 DNA: TGTGCCACCGGACAGGGAACCTACGAGCAGTACTTC. Its protein is CATGQGTYEQYF.

This chain joins TRBV9 and TRBJ2-3; TRBD2 aligns across 11 bases. Germline V gives CDR1 SGDLS, CDR2 YYNGEE. The CDR3 has 18 amino acids. Trimming removed 4 bases from V and 0 bases from J; junction bases left unmatched: 10. The CDR3 protein is CASSHGASGGSSTDTQYF. CDR3 sequence (DNA): TGTGCCAGCAGCCACGGGGCTAGCGGGGGGTCTAGCACAGATACGCAGTATTTT.

The chain carries TRBV18 and TRBJ1-2; no clear D gene. Germline CDR1 reads KGHSH; CDR2 reads LQKENI. The V end was cut by 2 bases, the J end by 8 bases, with 15 bases between. This CDR3 comprises 14 residues. The CDR3 reads CASSPSGEQLGYTF. The DNA for the CDR3 is TGTGCCAGCTCACCATCCGGGGAACAACTAGGCTACACCTTC.

V gene TRBV7-9 combines with J gene TRBJ1-4; 7 nucleotides line up with TRBD1. The CDR3 runs to 16 residues. In germline, CDR1 is SEHNR, CDR2 FQNEAQ (reference sequence). V gave up 6 bases and J gave up 7 bases; unmatched junction bases: 14. The DNA for the CDR3 is TGTGCCAGCAGTTCACTGACCAGGGGGAATGGTGAAAAACTGTTTTTT. The encoded protein is CASSSLTRGNGEKLFF.

This chain connects TRBV20-1 to TRBJ1-4, with TRBD1 identical over 9 bases. Germline CDR1 reads DFQATT; CDR2 reads SNEGSKA (reference sequence). V shed 3 bases, J shed 8 bases, and the junction held 13 bases outside the gene matches. The CDR3 totals 16 residues. For the CDR3, the DNA is TGCAGTGCTAGTCTTACAGGGGGCGCGGTCAGGGAAAAACTGTTTTTT. Residues: CSASLTGGAVREKLFF.

This clone has just a few counts. The gene calls are TRBV3-1 (or the pseudogene TRBV3-2) and TRBJ2-3; 8 bases match TRBD2. V shed 5 bases, J shed 1 base, and the junction held 2 bases outside the gene matches. The CDR3 extends over 14 amino acids. The germline gives CDR1 LGHDT, CDR2 YNNKEL (reference sequence). In DNA, the CDR3 is TGTGCCAGCAGCTCGGGACTAGGCACAGATACGCAGTATTTT. Its translation is CASSSGLGTDTQYF.

This clone showed up just a few times. The J gene is TRBJ1-1, the V gene TRBV7-9; no clear D. CDR1 is SEHNR, CDR2 FQNEAQ, per germline (reference sequence). V lost 3 bases, J lost 10 bases, and 15 bases lay in between. CDR3 length: 13 residues. The DNA of the CDR3 is TGTGCCAGCAGCTTCACTACCCGGGAGGCAGCTTTCTTT. Protein: CASSFTTREAAFF.

This clone has only a few counts. The gene calls are TRBV12-3 or TRBV12-4 and TRBJ1-1; D ambiguous. The CDR3 consists of 13 residues. With 6 bases removed from V and 4 bases from J, the gap between germline ends came to 12 bases. CDR3 bases: TGTGCCAGCAGCTCGAGGAAGGCCACTGAAGCTTTCTTT. Protein: CASSSRKATEAFF.

V is TRBV19 and J is TRBJ2-7; a possible D gene is TRBD1 (5 bases). V was trimmed by 1 base and J by 0 bases, leaving 10 bases between them. The germline gives CDR1 LNHDA, CDR2 SQIVND (reference sequence). This CDR3 has 15 residues. This CDR3 reads CASSIAPGHSYEQYF. The CDR3 bases are TGTGCCAGTAGTATAGCCCCAGGGCACTCCTACGAGCAGTACTTC.

The CDR3 DNA reads TGTGCCACCAGCAGGGATAGACAGGGGGAGTACTTC. Translated, it gives CATSRDRQGEYF. The rearrangement links TRBV15 to TRBJ2-4; 9 nucleotides align to TRBD1. Trimming took 3 bases from V and 14 from J; bases not matched to a gene: 5. The CDR3 sequence is 12 residues long. The V gene's germline CDR1 is LNHNV and CDR2 YYDKDF (reference sequence).

This chain uses TRBV5-6 with TRBJ1-1; unclear D gene. The ends were cut back, 1 base at V and 8 bases at J, with 12 bases in the middle. Per the germline V gene, CDR1 is SGHDT and CDR2 is YYEEEE. The CDR3 runs 13 residues. CDR3 coding DNA: TGTGCCAGCAGCTTGACGGGTACACTAGAAGCTTTCTTT. This gives the protein CASSLTGTLEAFF.

This clone was detected a few times. The J gene is TRBJ1-2, the V gene TRBV2; 9 bases agree with TRBD1. With V trimmed by 6 bases and J by 4 bases, 6 bases remained unmatched. This CDR3 is 14 amino acids long. CDR1 SNHLY and CDR2 FYNNEI come from the germline V gene. The CDR3 DNA is TGTGCCAGCAGGGAACAGGGGGCGGGCTATGGCTACACCTTC. This sequence encodes CASREQGAGYGYTF.

This chain links TRBV5-1 with TRBJ2-7; weak D call: TRBD1 (5 bases). This CDR3 comprises 16 residues. The V gene's germline CDR1 is SGHRS and CDR2 YFSETQ. Between the trimmed V and J ends, which lost 0 bases and 3 bases, there was a span of 16 bases. CDR3 sequence reads: CASSLEPTGSGYEQYF. Here the CDR3 DNA reads TGCGCCAGCAGCTTGGAGCCCACAGGATCGGGCTACGAGCAGTACTTC.

This rearrangement joins TRBV27 to TRBJ1-6; D possibly corresponds to TRBD1 (5 bases). V lost 0 bases, J lost 7 bases, and 10 bases lay in between. CDR3 length: 15 residues. Looked up from germline, CDR1 is MNHEY and CDR2 is SMNVEV (reference sequence). The CDR3 is CASSLSSGLNSPLHF. The DNA of the CDR3 is TGTGCCAGCAGTTTATCTTCAGGGCTAAATTCACCCCTCCACTTT.

This clone showed up just once. The chain links TRBV6-5 to TRBJ1-1, with D unresolved. Looked up from germline, CDR1 is MNHEY and CDR2 is SVGAGI. V was cut by 0 bases and J by 6 bases, with 8 bases left in between. The CDR3 is 13 amino acids. The CDR3 nucleotides are TGTGCCAGCAGTTACTCGGGCAGATCTGAAGCTTTCTTT. This translates into CASSYSGRSEAFF.

V and J are TRBV7-9 and TRBJ1-1; D ambiguous. The CDR3 runs 14 residues. The V end lost 5 bases, the J end lost 1 base, and 11 bases lay between the germline ends. The germline gives CDR1 SEHNR, CDR2 FQNEAQ (reference sequence). The CDR3 DNA follows: TGTGCCAGCAGCCGGGTAGAAGCGAACACTGAAGCTTTCTTT. This encodes CASSRVEANTEAFF.

This clone was counted once. This chain connects TRBV5-6 to TRBJ1-4; D ambiguous. CDR1 is SGHDT, CDR2 YYEEEE, per germline. The CDR3 runs 14 residues. The ends were cut back, 3 bases at V and 4 bases at J, with 10 bases in the middle. DNA of the CDR3: TGTGCCAGCAGCTCCCGAGGGTTTAATGAAAAACTGTTTTTT. It specifies CASSSRGFNEKLFF.

Here the CDR3 DNA reads TGCGCCAGCAGCTTGGAACAGGGAATAGGAAACACCATATATTTT. This sequence encodes CASSLEQGIGNTIYF. The rearrangement links TRBV5-1 to TRBJ1-3, with a tentative D call TRBD1 (6 bases). The germline gives CDR1 SGHRS, CDR2 YFSETQ. Trimming shortened V by 0 bases and J by 4 bases, and 11 bases separated the two germline ends. This CDR3 contains 15 residues. Variable domain in full (rest from reference TRBV5-1 and TRBJ1-3): KAGVTQTPRYLIKTRGQQVTLSCSPISGHRSVSWYQQTPGQGLQFLFEYFSETQRNKGNFPGRFSGRQFSNSRSEMNVSTLELGDSALYLCASSLEQGIGNTIYFGEGSWLTVV.

The V and J genes are TRBV7-9 and TRBJ1-1; 7 bases fit TRBD1. The ends lost 5 bases at V and 2 bases at J; junction bases unmatched: 8. CDR3 size: 15 residues. Germline V gives CDR1 SEHNR, CDR2 FQNEAQ (reference sequence). The CDR3 DNA reads TGTGCCAGCAGCCAGGGGGGTCCTTTTAACACTGAAGCTTTCTTT. Residues: CASSQGGPFNTEAFF.

The genes are TRBV4-3 and TRBJ2-6, with TRBD1 identical over 8 bases. Per the germline V gene, CDR1 is LGHNA and CDR2 is YSLEER. This CDR3 is built from 21 residues. V trimming: 3 bases; J trimming: 0 bases; junction bases outside the gene matches: 16. The CDR3 spells CASSHLLGQGGASSGANVLTF. CDR3 nucleotide sequence: TGCGCCAGCAGCCACTTACTCGGACAGGGTGGGGCAAGCTCTGGGGCCAACGTCCTGACTTTC.

The chain employs TRBV11-2 and TRBJ1-2, with D maybe TRBD1 (6 bases). Looked up from germline, CDR1 is SGHAT and CDR2 is FQNNGV. This CDR3 has 14 amino acids. Trimming pared 7 bases from V and 4 bases from J, leaving 16 bases between. In DNA form, the CDR3 reads TGTGCCAGCAACGCAATGGGGGCTGGCTATGGCTACACCTTC. Amino acid sequence: CASNAMGAGYGYTF.

The chain couples TRBV4-3 to TRBJ1-1; 8 bases map to TRBD1. Germline loops: CDR1 LGHNA, CDR2 YSLEER. V lost 1 base, J lost 7 bases, and 11 bases stayed unmatched. CDR3 length equals 16 residues. In DNA, the CDR3 is TGCGCCAGCAGCCAAGGGACAGGGCGAGCTACTAATGAAGCTTTCTTT. It codes for CASSQGTGRATNEAFF.

The chain employs TRBV19 and TRBJ1-5, with a weak D call TRBD1 (5 bases). This CDR3 contains 14 residues. V lost 6 bases and J 3 bases, leaving 12 bases between the germline ends. The V gene's germline CDR1 is LNHDA and CDR2 SQIVND (reference sequence). The CDR3 is CASSLRVANQPQHF. DNA for the CDR3: TGTGCCAGTAGCCTCAGGGTCGCCAATCAGCCCCAGCATTTT.

V gene TRBV5-4 combines with J gene TRBJ2-3; 11 bases are a match to TRBD2. Trimming removed 5 bases from V and 2 bases from J; junction bases left unmatched: 10. CDR3 length: 17 residues. CDR1 is SGHNT and CDR2 is YYREEE in the germline V gene (reference sequence). The DNA of the CDR3 is TGTGCCAGCAGGGCAACTAGCGGGGGACGAACCACAGATACGCAGTATTTT. Translated, it gives CASRATSGGRTTDTQYF.

The chain employs TRBV24-1 and TRBJ1-2; TRBD1 might be the D (5 bases). This CDR3 has 13 residues. CDR1 and CDR2 from the germline V gene are KGHDR and SFDVKD. Trimming took off 5 bases at V and 8 bases at J, with 14 bases between the two ends. CDR3: CATSGVGGRGYTF. In DNA, the CDR3 is TGTGCCACCAGTGGCGTGGGGGGAAGAGGCTACACCTTC.

J is TRBJ1-1 and V is TRBV4-3; D is perhaps TRBD1 (5 bases). Germline CDR1 reads LGHNA; CDR2 reads YSLEER. The V gene lost 4 bases and the J gene lost 5 bases, with 14 bases spanning the gap. The CDR3 is made up of 14 amino acids. This CDR3 reads CASSLQGGTTEAFF. The CDR3, as DNA: TGCGCCAGCAGCCTCCAGGGAGGTACGACTGAAGCTTTCTTT.

The J gene is TRBJ1-1, the V gene TRBV4-1; possible D gene TRBD1, 5 bases. Germline lookup yields CDR1 MGHRA and CDR2 YSYEKL. The V end was cut by 1 base, the J end by 11 bases, with 14 bases between. CDR3 size: 13 residues. The CDR3 nucleotides are TGCGCCAGCAGCCAAGCCGACAGACGTCAGGCTTTCTTT. This codes for CASSQADRRQAFF.